This T cell receptor beta chain came from a study of T-cell memory formation after mild COVID-19 listed by TCRdb under 2021. Regarding the study in general: TCR sequence clusters from the two donors were largely donor specific. In a couple of donors, T-cell clones that expanded and contracted after mild COVID-19 were tracked by sequencing TCRalpha and TCRbeta repertoires over time. Two young, previously healthy adult volunteers, one female and one male, were included in the cohort. General findings and caveats noted by the study authors: Contracting CD4+ clones turned up mainly in the CM and EM memory subsets, whereas EMRA was where CD8+ clones were enriched. Clones contracting from day 15 to 85 had balanced CD4/CD8 phenotypes, while a second wave expanding from day 15 to 37 was biased towards CD4+. Only two mild cases were covered in the study, and larger cohorts including severe cases with pre-infection samples were considered necessary. Whether the second-wave clones peaking on day 37 were SARS-CoV-2 specific was not confirmed. Some responding clones were detected in pre-infection memory, which suggested that pre-existing cross-reactive memory T cells had joined the SARS-CoV-2 response.

Sequencing took place on an Illumina NovaSeq 6000. cDNA libraries for TCRalpha and TCRbeta were prepared by 5'RACE using constant-segment primers, with sample barcodes and unique molecular identifiers added. RNA was extracted from every sample with Trizol reagent. Library amplification was performed in two PCR steps, and a second sample barcode and Illumina TruSeq adapters were introduced in the second step. Sequencing of libraries was performed on an Illumina NovaSeq with 2 x 150 bp paired-end reads. The original methods were these. The reads were demultiplexed and collapsed into UMI-guided consensus sequences using migec v1.2.7. Using mixcr v2.1.11, the UMI consensuses were aligned to TRA and TRB V and J templates and assembled into clonotypes. Clonotypes were classified as expanded or contracted when called significant by both edgeR and NoisET, with noise models trained on biological replicates. For edgeR calls, a false discovery rate-adjusted p below 0.01 and a log2 fold-change threshold of 1 were applied. As an exploratory analysis of dynamics, max-normalized trajectories of the 1000 most abundant clonotypes were examined with PCA combined with hierarchical clustering. The CD4 or CD8 phenotype of responding clones was assigned using the separately sequenced CD4+ and CD8+ repertoires. TCRdb reworked the public reads: Q25 trimming with fastp, MiXCR clone assembly, productive beta chains retained. Identical CDR3 proteins give one entry, which carries the most common genes and DNA. These V and J calls originate from TCRdb's pipeline instead of the authors' own analysis. Here the sample has 220,000 or so distinct CDR3 sequences; just over 9.5% occur a single time. Of the sample, 3% to 4% is held by the ten largest clones.

Ficoll-Paque density gradient centrifugation was used to isolate PBMCs. Concerning this clonotype: The antigen this receptor binds is unknown. One base away there is no much larger clone; base qualities are not given.

The CDR3 has 15 amino acids, counting the end cysteine and phenylalanine. Of all the DNA, just the CDR3 is kept, 45 bases in frame from base 1. CDR1 and CDR2 (MNHEY, SVGAGI) derive from the germline V gene. Compared with germline, V lacks 5 bases and J lacks 8 bases; bases without a gene match: 9. This sequence originates from a man aged 18 to 30 who had mild COVID-19 (a few samples of this study predate the infection). The sample titles of this study are shuffled in the database, so cell type and time point are left out; the donor was told from shared clones. The specimen sequenced was PBMCs or a T cell subset sorted from them (not recorded which). The chain is assembled from TRBV6-5 and TRBJ1-4, and 9 junctional nucleotides match TRBD1. The DNA reads as follows: TGTGCCAGCAGTCTACGGGGGACAGGGTACGAAAAACTGTTTTTT. Translated, this is CASSLRGTGYEKLFF.